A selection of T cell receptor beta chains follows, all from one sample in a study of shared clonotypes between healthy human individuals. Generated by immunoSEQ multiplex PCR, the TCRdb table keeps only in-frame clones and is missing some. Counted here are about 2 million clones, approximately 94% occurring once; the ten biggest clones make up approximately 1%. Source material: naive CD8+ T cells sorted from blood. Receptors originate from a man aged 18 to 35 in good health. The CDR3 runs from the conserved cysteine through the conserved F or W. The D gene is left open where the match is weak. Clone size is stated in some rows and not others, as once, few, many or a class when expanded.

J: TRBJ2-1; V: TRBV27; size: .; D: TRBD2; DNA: TGTGCCAGCAGTCTGAGCGGGGGAGATTACAATGAGCAGTTCTTC; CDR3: CASSLSGGDYNEQFF
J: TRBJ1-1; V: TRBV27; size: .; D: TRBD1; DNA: TGTGCCAGCAGTACATACCCCCGGGACAGGGTAAACACTGAAGCTTTCTTT; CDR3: CASSTYPRDRVNTEAFF
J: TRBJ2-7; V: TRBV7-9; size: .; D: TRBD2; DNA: TGTGCCAGCAGCAATAATCTAGCGGCCTCCTACGAGCAGTACTTC; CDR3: CASSNNLAASYEQYF
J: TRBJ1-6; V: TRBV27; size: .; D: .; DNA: TGTGCCAGCAGTTTAAACAGGTTGAATTCACCCCTCCACTTT; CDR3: CASSLNRLNSPLHF
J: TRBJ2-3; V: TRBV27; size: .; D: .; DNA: TGTGCCAGCAGTTCCTCTGCTACAGATACGCAGTATTTT; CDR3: CASSSSATDTQYF
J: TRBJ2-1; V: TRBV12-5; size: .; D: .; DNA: TGTGCTAGTGGTTTATTGAGCGGGCGGACCTACAATGAGCAGTTCTTC; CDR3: CASGLLSGRTYNEQFF
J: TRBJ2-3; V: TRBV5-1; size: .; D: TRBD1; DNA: TGCGCCAGCAGCTTGGGGACAGGGGGCACAGATACGCAGTATTTT; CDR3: CASSLGTGGTDTQYF
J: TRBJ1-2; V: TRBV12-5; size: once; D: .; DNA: TGTGCTAGTGCCTTAGGTTGGGTGAACTATGGCTACACCTTC; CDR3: CASALGWVNYGYTF
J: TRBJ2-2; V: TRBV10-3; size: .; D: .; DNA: TGTGCCATCAGTGAGGGACTCAACACCGGGGAGCTGTTTTTT; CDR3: CAISEGLNTGELFF
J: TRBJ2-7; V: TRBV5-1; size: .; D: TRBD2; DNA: TGCGCCAGCAGTCCCACTAGCGGGGGAATCACCTACGAGCAGTACTTC; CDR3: CASSPTSGGITYEQYF
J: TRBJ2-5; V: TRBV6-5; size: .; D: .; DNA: TGTGCCAGCAGTTACCTTCCTGGATACCAAGAGACCCAGTACTTC; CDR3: CASSYLPGYQETQYF
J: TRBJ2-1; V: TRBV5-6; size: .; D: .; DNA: TGTGCCAGCCTACCCCGCGACGGAATCCATGAGCAGTTCTTC; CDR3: CASLPRDGIHEQFF
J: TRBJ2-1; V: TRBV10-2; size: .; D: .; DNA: TGCGCCAGCAGTGAGTCGAAGGCGGCAAATGAGCAGTTCTTC; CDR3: CASSESKAANEQFF
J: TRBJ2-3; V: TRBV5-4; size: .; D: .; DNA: TGTGCCAGCAGCTTGGGTGATAGCACAGATACGCAGTATTTT; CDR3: CASSLGDSTDTQYF
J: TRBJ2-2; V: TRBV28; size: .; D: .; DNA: TGTGCCAGTTCGCCCGTCCCGTCCCTGAGTAGCACCGGGGAGCTGTTTTTT; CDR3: CASSPVPSLSSTGELFF
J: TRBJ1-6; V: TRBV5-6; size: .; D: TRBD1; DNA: TGTGCCAGCAGCTGGGGGACAGGGGATTCACCCCTCCACTTT; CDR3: CASSWGTGDSPLHF
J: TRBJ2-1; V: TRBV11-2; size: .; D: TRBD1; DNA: TGTGCCAGCAGCACTACGGGACAGGGCAGGCGCAATGAGCAGTTCTTC; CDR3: CASSTTGQGRRNEQFF
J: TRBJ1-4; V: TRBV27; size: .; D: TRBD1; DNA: TGTGCCAGCAGTCACCTCGGACAGGGCGCTAATGAAAAACTGTTTTTT; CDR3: CASSHLGQGANEKLFF
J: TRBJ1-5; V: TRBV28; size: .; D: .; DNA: TGTGCCAGCAGTTTGGTGCTTAAAGAGGCCCAGCATTTT; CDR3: CASSLVLKEAQHF
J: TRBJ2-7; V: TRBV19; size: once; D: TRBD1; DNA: TGTGCCAGTGGAACTATACAGGGGCGCTCCTACGAGCAGTACTTC; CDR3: CASGTIQGRSYEQYF
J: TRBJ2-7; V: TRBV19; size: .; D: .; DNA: TGTGCCAGTAGTATGGTCGGGACATTCCTCGGCGAGCAGTACTTC; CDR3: CASSMVGTFLGEQYF
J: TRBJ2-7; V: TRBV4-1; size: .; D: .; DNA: TGCGCCAGCAGCCAAGTATCAGGTCCCTACGAGCAGTACTTC; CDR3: CASSQVSGPYEQYF
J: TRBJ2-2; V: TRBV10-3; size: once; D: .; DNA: TGTGCCATCCCAAAGACGTGGGCCGAGGACACCGGGGAGCTGTTTTTT; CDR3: CAIPKTWAEDTGELFF
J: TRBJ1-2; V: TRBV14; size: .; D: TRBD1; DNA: TGTGCCAGCAGCCAGACAGGGGACTATGGCTACACCTTC; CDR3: CASSQTGDYGYTF
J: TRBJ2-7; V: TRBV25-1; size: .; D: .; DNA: TGTGCCAGCAGTGAAATCGGGGCTAGGTACGAGCAGTACTTC; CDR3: CASSEIGARYEQYF
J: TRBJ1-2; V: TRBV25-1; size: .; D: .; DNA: TGTGCCAGCAGTGGAATGGCCGGAGTTTCCCATGGCTACACCTTC; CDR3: CASSGMAGVSHGYTF
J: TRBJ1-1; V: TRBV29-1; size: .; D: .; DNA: TGCAGCGTCCCGAGGTTGGGAAGCGCGGGGGCGAGCATAGAGTCCACTGAAGCTTTCTTT; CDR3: CSVPRLGSAGASIESTEAFF
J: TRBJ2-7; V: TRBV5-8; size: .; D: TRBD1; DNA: TGTGCCAGCAGCTTAGACCAACAGGGGGCACGGGGGTACGAGCAGTACTTC; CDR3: CASSLDQQGARGYEQYF
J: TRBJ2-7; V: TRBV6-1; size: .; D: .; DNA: TGTGCCAGCGCCAGGTTCTACGAGCAGTACTTC; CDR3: CASARFYEQYF
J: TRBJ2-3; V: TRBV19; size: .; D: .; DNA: TGTGCCAGTAGTACGCCCCCAGATACGCAGTATTTT; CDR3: CASSTPPDTQYF
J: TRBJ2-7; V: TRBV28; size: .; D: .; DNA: TGTGCCAGCAGTCCCTGGACAGAGTCCTACGAGCAGTACTTC; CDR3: CASSPWTESYEQYF
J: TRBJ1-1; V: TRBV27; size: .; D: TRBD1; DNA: TGTGCCAGCAGTTTTGGACAGGGGGTGACTGAAGCTTTCTTT; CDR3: CASSFGQGVTEAFF
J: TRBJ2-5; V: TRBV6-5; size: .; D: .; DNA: TGTGCCAGCAGTTACTCTGGGACTTGGATGGAGACCCAGTACTTC; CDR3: CASSYSGTWMETQYF
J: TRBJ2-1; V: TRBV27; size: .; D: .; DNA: TGTGCCAGCAGTTTAAGTATGGGTGAGCAGTTCTTC; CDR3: CASSLSMGEQFF
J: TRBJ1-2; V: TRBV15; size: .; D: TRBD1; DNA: TGTGCCACCAGCAGAGGCCCGACAGGGGGCTATGGCTACACCTTC; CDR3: CATSRGPTGGYGYTF
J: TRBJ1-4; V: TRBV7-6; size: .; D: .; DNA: TGTGCCAGCAGCTTAGCCGGGGAGGGTGGAGAAAAACTGTTTTTT; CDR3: CASSLAGEGGEKLFF
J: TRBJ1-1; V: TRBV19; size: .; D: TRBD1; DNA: TGTGCCAGTACCTGGACAGGGGTGGGTGAAGCTTTCTTT; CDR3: CASTWTGVGEAFF
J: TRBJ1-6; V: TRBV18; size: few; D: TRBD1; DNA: TGTGCCAGCTCACCAGGGACAGGGGTGCTAGACTTT; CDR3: CASSPGTGVLDF
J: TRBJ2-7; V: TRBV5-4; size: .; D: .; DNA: TGTGCCAGCAGCTTGACTGCATCCTACGAGCAGTACTTC; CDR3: CASSLTASYEQYF
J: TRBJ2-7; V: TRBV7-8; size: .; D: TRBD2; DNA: TGTGCCAGCAGCTACGGGACTAGCGGGAGATCCTACGAGCAGTACTTC; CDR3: CASSYGTSGRSYEQYF
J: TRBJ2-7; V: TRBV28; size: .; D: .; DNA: TGTGCCAGCAGTTTATGGAGGGGCTACGAGCAGTACTTC; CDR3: CASSLWRGYEQYF
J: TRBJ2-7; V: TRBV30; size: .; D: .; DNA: TGTGCCTGGAGTCTGGGAATTACCTACGAGCAGTACTTC; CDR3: CAWSLGITYEQYF
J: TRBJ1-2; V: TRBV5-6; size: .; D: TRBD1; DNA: TGTGCCAGCAGTCCGGGACAGGGGACGGAGTACTATGGCTACACCTTC; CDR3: CASSPGQGTEYYGYTF
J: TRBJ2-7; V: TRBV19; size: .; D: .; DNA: TGTGCCAGTAGTATATACAGGAGATCCTACGAGCAGTACTTC; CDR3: CASSIYRRSYEQYF
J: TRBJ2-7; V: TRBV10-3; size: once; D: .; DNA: TGTGCCATCAGGACAACCAGCTCCTACGAGCAGTACTTC; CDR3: CAIRTTSSYEQYF
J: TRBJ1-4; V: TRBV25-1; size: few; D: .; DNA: TGTGCCAGCAGTTCAGCGGGACGGTATAATGAAAAACTGTTTTTT; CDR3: CASSSAGRYNEKLFF
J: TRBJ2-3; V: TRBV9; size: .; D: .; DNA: TGTGCCAGCAGCGCCGCACTGGGGGATACGCAGTATTTT; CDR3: CASSAALGDTQYF
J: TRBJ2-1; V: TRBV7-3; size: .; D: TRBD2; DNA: TGTGCCAGCAGCCCAGTTTCTAGCGGGGGTCCCAATGAGCAGTTCTTC; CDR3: CASSPVSSGGPNEQFF